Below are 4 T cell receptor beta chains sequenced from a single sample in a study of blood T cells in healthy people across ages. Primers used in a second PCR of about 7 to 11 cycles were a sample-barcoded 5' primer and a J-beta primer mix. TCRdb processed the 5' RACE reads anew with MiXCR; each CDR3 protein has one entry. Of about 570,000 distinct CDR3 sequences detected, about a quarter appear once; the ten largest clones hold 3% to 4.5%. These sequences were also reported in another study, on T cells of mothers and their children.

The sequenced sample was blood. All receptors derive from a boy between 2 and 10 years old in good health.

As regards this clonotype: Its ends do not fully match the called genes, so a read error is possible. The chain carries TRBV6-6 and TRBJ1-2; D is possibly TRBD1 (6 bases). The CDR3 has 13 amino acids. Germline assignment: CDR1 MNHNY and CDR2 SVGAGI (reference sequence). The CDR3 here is CASSYEVQGGHTF. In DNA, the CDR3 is TGTGCCAGCAGTTACGAGGTACAGGGTGGCCACACCTTC.

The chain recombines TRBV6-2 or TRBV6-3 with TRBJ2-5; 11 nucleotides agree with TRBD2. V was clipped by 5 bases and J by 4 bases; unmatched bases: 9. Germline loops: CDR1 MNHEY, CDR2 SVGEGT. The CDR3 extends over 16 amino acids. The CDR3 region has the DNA TGTGCCAGCAGTACCTACCGGACTAGCGGGCGAGAGACCCAGTACTTC. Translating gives CASSTYRTSGRETQYF.

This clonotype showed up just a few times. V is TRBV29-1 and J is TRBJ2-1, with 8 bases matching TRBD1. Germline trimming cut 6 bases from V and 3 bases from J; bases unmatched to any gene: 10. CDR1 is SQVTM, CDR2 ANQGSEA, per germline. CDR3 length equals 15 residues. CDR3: CSVVSVDRVYNEQFF. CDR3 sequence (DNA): TGCAGCGTGGTGAGTGTGGACAGGGTCTACAATGAGCAGTTCTTC.

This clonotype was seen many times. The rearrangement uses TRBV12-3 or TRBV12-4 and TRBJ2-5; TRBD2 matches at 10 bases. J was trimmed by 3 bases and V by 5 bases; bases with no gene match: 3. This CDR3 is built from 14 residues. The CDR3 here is CASSGSGGEETQYF. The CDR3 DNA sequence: TGTGCCAGCAGTGGGAGCGGGGGGGAAGAGACCCAGTACTTC.